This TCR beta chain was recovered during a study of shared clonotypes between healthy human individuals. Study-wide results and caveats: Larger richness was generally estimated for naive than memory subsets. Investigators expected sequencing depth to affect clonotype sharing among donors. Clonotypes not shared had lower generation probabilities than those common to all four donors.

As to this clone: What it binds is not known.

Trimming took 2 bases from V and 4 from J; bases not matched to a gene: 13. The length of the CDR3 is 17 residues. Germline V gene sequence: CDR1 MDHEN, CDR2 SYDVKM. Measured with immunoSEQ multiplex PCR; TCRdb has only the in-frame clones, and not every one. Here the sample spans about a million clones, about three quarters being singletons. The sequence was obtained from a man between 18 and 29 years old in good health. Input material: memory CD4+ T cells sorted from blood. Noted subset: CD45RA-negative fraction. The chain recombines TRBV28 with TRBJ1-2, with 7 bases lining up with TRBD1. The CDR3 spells CASSLRGSRDRSYGYTF. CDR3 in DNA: TGTGCCAGCAGTTTAAGGGGAAGCCGGGACAGAAGCTATGGCTACACCTTC.